Listed below are T cell receptor beta chains from one sample, sequenced in a study of identical twins. Each CDR3 protein gets one entry after TCRdb re-called the 5' RACE reads with MiXCR. The top ten hold over 2% of the sample, which has 310,000 or so distinct CDR3 sequences, less than 9% seen once. These data also formed part of another study, on yellow fever vaccine responses in identical twins.

Sequencing input: memory (CD45RO+) T cells sorted from blood. The receptors were sampled from a woman between 18 and 29 years old in good health. CDR3s include the opening cysteine and the closing phenylalanine or tryptophan. Each record gives: D gene, clone size, V gene, J gene, CDR3 protein, CDR3 DNA. D genes are given only for firm matches. Where a row states a size, it is once, few, many or the class of an expanded clone; other rows omit it.

d_call: -
clone_size: -
v_call: TRBV6-1
j_call: TRBJ1-6
cdr3_aa: CASSIGSGGSPLHF
cdr3_nt: TGTGCCAGCAGTATAGGTTCGGGAGGTTCACCCCTCCACTTT

d_call: TRBD2
clone_size: many
v_call: TRBV6-1
j_call: TRBJ2-5
cdr3_aa: CASKTSGFTSETQYF
cdr3_nt: TGTGCCAGCAAGACTAGCGGGTTCACATCAGAGACCCAGTACTTC

d_call: -
clone_size: -
v_call: TRBV3-1
j_call: TRBJ1-5
cdr3_aa: CASSQTSGRGQPQHF
cdr3_nt: TGTGCCAGCAGCCAAACTTCGGGGAGGGGGCAGCCCCAGCATTTT

d_call: -
clone_size: few
v_call: TRBV28
j_call: TRBJ2-5
cdr3_aa: CASSWSGAETQYF
cdr3_nt: TGTGCCAGCAGTTGGTCAGGGGCAGAGACCCAGTACTTC

d_call: -
clone_size: many
v_call: TRBV5-1
j_call: TRBJ1-1
cdr3_aa: CASMRSGGITEAFF
cdr3_nt: TGCGCCAGCATGCGCTCGGGGGGAATCACTGAAGCTTTCTTT

d_call: TRBD1
clone_size: few
v_call: TRBV11-2
j_call: TRBJ2-3
cdr3_aa: CASSPGTGGGTDTQYF
cdr3_nt: TGTGCCAGCAGCCCCGGGACAGGGGGGGGCACAGATACGCAGTATTTT

d_call: TRBD2
clone_size: -
v_call: TRBV28
j_call: TRBJ2-1
cdr3_aa: CASSLVRGLAGGDNEQFF
cdr3_nt: TGTGCCAGCAGTTTAGTCAGGGGACTAGCGGGAGGGGACAATGAGCAGTTCTTC

d_call: -
clone_size: many
v_call: TRBV2
j_call: TRBJ2-1
cdr3_aa: CASSDPAYNEQFF
cdr3_nt: TGTGCCAGCAGTGACCCAGCCTACAATGAGCAGTTCTTC

d_call: -
clone_size: many
v_call: TRBV12-3/TRBV12-4
j_call: TRBJ2-3
cdr3_aa: CASSRVGRNTDTQYF
cdr3_nt: TGTGCCAGCAGTCGAGTCGGAAGGAACACAGATACGCAGTATTTT

d_call: -
clone_size: -
v_call: TRBV7-8
j_call: TRBJ2-2
cdr3_aa: CASSLGLNRAAGELFF
cdr3_nt: TGTGCCAGCAGCTTAGGTCTCAACAGGGCGGCCGGGGAGCTGTTTTTT

d_call: TRBD1
clone_size: few
v_call: TRBV12-3/TRBV12-4
j_call: TRBJ1-2
cdr3_aa: CASSPGTGSHGYTF
cdr3_nt: TGTGCCAGCAGCCCAGGGACAGGGTCTCATGGCTACACCTTC

d_call: -
clone_size: few
v_call: TRBV20-1
j_call: TRBJ2-5
cdr3_aa: CSATGVQETQYF
cdr3_nt: TGCAGTGCCACCGGGGTTCAAGAGACCCAGTACTTC

d_call: -
clone_size: few
v_call: TRBV11-2
j_call: TRBJ1-2
cdr3_aa: CASSAGAPQGFGGYTF
cdr3_nt: TGTGCCAGCAGCGCCGGCGCCCCACAGGGTTTCGGGGGCTACACCTTC

d_call: TRBD2
clone_size: many
v_call: TRBV28
j_call: TRBJ2-5
cdr3_aa: CASSLGTSGQTQYF
cdr3_nt: TGTGCCAGCAGCTTAGGGACTAGCGGGCAGACCCAGTACTTC

d_call: -
clone_size: few
v_call: TRBV6-1
j_call: TRBJ2-1
cdr3_aa: CASTRNNEQFF
cdr3_nt: TGTGCCAGCACACGGAACAATGAGCAGTTCTTC

d_call: -
clone_size: many
v_call: TRBV4-1
j_call: TRBJ1-5
cdr3_aa: CASSQDPRVNQPQHF
cdr3_nt: TGCGCCAGCAGCCAAGACCCCCGGGTCAATCAGCCCCAGCATTTT

d_call: -
clone_size: few
v_call: TRBV6-4
j_call: TRBJ2-1
cdr3_aa: CASSDKGGSGNEQFF
cdr3_nt: TGTGCCAGCAGTGACAAGGGGGGCTCGGGCAATGAGCAGTTCTTC

d_call: TRBD1
clone_size: many
v_call: TRBV5-1
j_call: TRBJ2-3
cdr3_aa: CASTNRQGAGLGTDTQYF
cdr3_nt: TGCGCCAGCACCAATCGACAGGGGGCTGGTCTCGGCACAGATACGCAGTATTTT

d_call: -
clone_size: -
v_call: TRBV3-1
j_call: TRBJ2-5
cdr3_aa: CASSQAIVASGIQETQYF
cdr3_nt: TGTGCCAGCAGCCAAGCTATAGTCGCCTCGGGGATACAAGAGACCCAGTACTTC

d_call: -
clone_size: few
v_call: TRBV5-1
j_call: TRBJ2-1
cdr3_aa: CASSLLSGVNNEQFF
cdr3_nt: TGCGCCAGCAGCTTGTTGTCCGGAGTCAACAATGAGCAGTTCTTC

d_call: TRBD2
clone_size: -
v_call: TRBV7-6
j_call: TRBJ2-1
cdr3_aa: CASSSSGRPSNEQFF
cdr3_nt: TGTGCCAGCAGTTCTAGCGGGAGGCCTTCCAATGAGCAGTTCTTC

d_call: TRBD1
clone_size: few
v_call: TRBV7-9
j_call: TRBJ1-2
cdr3_aa: CASSPRQGADGYTF
cdr3_nt: TGTGCCAGCAGCCCGCGACAGGGGGCGGATGGCTACACCTTC

d_call: TRBD1
clone_size: few
v_call: TRBV2
j_call: TRBJ1-2
cdr3_aa: CASSGTGNSDGYTF
cdr3_nt: TGTGCCAGCAGCGGGACAGGGAACTCTGATGGCTACACCTTC

d_call: TRBD1
clone_size: many
v_call: TRBV7-6
j_call: TRBJ1-1
cdr3_aa: CASSLADPGTVNTEAFF
cdr3_nt: TGTGCCAGCAGCTTAGCGGACCCCGGGACAGTGAACACTGAAGCTTTCTTT

d_call: TRBD1
clone_size: few
v_call: TRBV28
j_call: TRBJ1-1
cdr3_aa: CASIISRTGRNTEAFF
cdr3_nt: TGTGCCAGCATCATCTCCAGGACAGGGAGGAACACTGAAGCTTTCTTT

d_call: TRBD1
clone_size: -
v_call: TRBV18
j_call: TRBJ2-2
cdr3_aa: CASSSGTGTLTGELFF
cdr3_nt: TGTGCCAGCTCATCCGGGACAGGGACACTCACCGGGGAGCTGTTTTTT

d_call: TRBD1
clone_size: few
v_call: TRBV4-2
j_call: TRBJ2-6
cdr3_aa: CASSPASRQGVSGANVLTF
cdr3_nt: TGTGCCAGCAGCCCAGCCTCACGACAGGGGGTATCTGGGGCCAACGTCCTGACTTTC

d_call: -
clone_size: -
v_call: TRBV4-1
j_call: TRBJ2-3
cdr3_aa: CASSWTGLTDTQYF
cdr3_nt: TGCGCCAGCAGTTGGACGGGCCTCACAGATACGCAGTATTTT

d_call: TRBD1
clone_size: many
v_call: TRBV28
j_call: TRBJ2-1
cdr3_aa: CASSGQDLYNEQFF
cdr3_nt: TGTGCCAGCAGCGGACAGGACCTCTACAATGAGCAGTTCTTC

d_call: -
clone_size: few
v_call: TRBV6-4
j_call: TRBJ1-1
cdr3_aa: CASSTAPDSTEAFF
cdr3_nt: TGTGCCAGCAGTACAGCCCCTGATAGCACTGAAGCTTTCTTT

d_call: TRBD2
clone_size: many
v_call: TRBV6-1
j_call: TRBJ2-1
cdr3_aa: CASRPTGLAGMGNEQFF
cdr3_nt: TGTGCCAGCAGACCCACGGGACTAGCGGGAATGGGCAATGAGCAGTTCTTC

d_call: -
clone_size: few
v_call: TRBV28
j_call: TRBJ2-3
cdr3_aa: CASSPVLITDTQYF
cdr3_nt: TGTGCCAGCAGTCCCGTTCTTATTACAGATACGCAGTATTTT

d_call: TRBD2
clone_size: few
v_call: TRBV7-8
j_call: TRBJ2-5
cdr3_aa: CASSFRSGTSGQETQYF
cdr3_nt: TGTGCCAGCAGCTTTCGATCCGGGACTAGCGGACAAGAGACCCAGTACTTC

d_call: -
clone_size: many
v_call: TRBV27
j_call: TRBJ2-5
cdr3_aa: CASSLLAQETQYF
cdr3_nt: TGTGCCAGCAGTTTACTCGCCCAAGAGACCCAGTACTTC

d_call: -
clone_size: many
v_call: TRBV18
j_call: TRBJ2-3
cdr3_aa: CASSPPTAGGLGNTQYF
cdr3_nt: TGTGCCAGCTCACCACCAACAGCCGGGGGTTTGGGAAATACGCAGTATTTT

d_call: -
clone_size: -
v_call: TRBV6-2/TRBV6-3
j_call: TRBJ2-2
cdr3_aa: CASSYAGPSPGELFF
cdr3_nt: TGTGCCAGCAGTTACGCCGGGCCTTCACCCGGGGAGCTGTTTTTT

d_call: -
clone_size: medium-sized
v_call: TRBV5-1
j_call: TRBJ2-1
cdr3_aa: CASSLGGAAYNEQFF
cdr3_nt: TGCGCCAGCAGCTTGGGGGGGGCGGCCTACAATGAGCAGTTCTTC

d_call: -
clone_size: -
v_call: TRBV5-1
j_call: TRBJ1-1
cdr3_aa: CASSLVVDTEAFF
cdr3_nt: TGCGCCAGCAGCTTGGTGGTTGACACTGAAGCTTTCTTT

d_call: TRBD2
clone_size: many
v_call: TRBV20-1
j_call: TRBJ2-1
cdr3_aa: CSARNPRETNNEQFF
cdr3_nt: TGCAGTGCTAGAAATCCGCGGGAGACCAACAATGAGCAGTTCTTC